This T cell receptor (beta chain) was profiled in a study of T-cell reconstitution after alpha-beta-depleted transplantation in children listed by TCRdb under 2016. For the wider study: Using TCR repertoire profiling, the study quantitatively followed how T-cell immune reconstitution unfolded in children after TCRalphabeta/CD19-depleted allogeneic hematopoietic cell transplantation.

There are many counts of this clonotype. Its antigen specificity is not known. Within one base of it there is no much larger clone, and no base qualities were kept. Counted from cysteine to phenylalanine, this CDR3 has 13 amino acids. Only the CDR3 part of the read is kept: 39 bases, read in frame from the first base. V loses 1 base of germline sequence and J loses 1 base, and the interval between the two ends is 5 bases. The germline V gene specifies SGDLS as CDR1 and YYNGEE as CDR2. The library came from PCR. Instrument used: Illumina HiSeq 2500. To normalize quantification of the TCRbeta repertoire, the TCR libraries were built with molecular barcoding that relied on unique molecular identifiers. Using fastp at Q25 and MiXCR, TCRdb reprocessed the public reads and kept productive beta chains. Every distinct CDR3 protein forms one entry, paired with its most common genes and DNA. The sample table lists nearly 400,000 distinct CDR3 sequences, roughly 21% of them with a count of one. The ten largest account for 3.5% to 4% of the sample.

This sequence uses TRBV9 and TRBJ2-5, with no confident D gene call. The specimen was PBMCs from the stem cell graft donor, collected from the stem cell graft. The sequence was collected from a human donor who donated a stem cell graft to a child with acute myeloid leukemia. The bases are TGTGCCAGCAGCGTAACGGTCCAAGAGACCCAGTACTTC. This yields the protein CASSVTVQETQYF.